These T cell receptor beta chains were read from a single sample in a study of shared clonotypes between healthy human individuals. TCRdb's table, derived via immunoSEQ multiplex PCR, lists solely in-frame clones and lacks some. The sample comprises around 1.1 million clones, 70% to 80% of which are singletons, and 0.89% rests with the top ten. The sequenced sample consisted of memory CD4+ T cells from PBMCs. The receptors come from a man between 18 and 29 years old in good health. Some clones in this sample may be carry-over from other donors' samples. The CDR3 runs from the conserved cysteine through the conserved F or W. The D gene is left open where the match is weak. Clone size is given for some rows only: seen once, a few or many times, or a class if the clone is expanded.

TRBJ1-4 TRBD1 TRBV5-1 - CASSVGQLNEKLFF TGCGCCAGCAGCGTGGGACAGTTAAATGAAAAACTGTTTTTT
TRBJ1-2 - TRBV10-3 few CAISPGAGNGYTF TGTGCCATCAGCCCAGGGGCAGGGAATGGCTACACCTTC
TRBJ2-5 - TRBV30 - CAFSQALFQETQYF TGTGCCTTCTCGCAGGCTTTATTCCAAGAGACCCAGTACTTC
TRBJ1-3 - TRBV10-1 few CASRGTASGNTIYF TGCGCCAGCAGGGGAACAGCCTCTGGAAACACCATATATTTT
TRBJ2-7 TRBD2 TRBV19 - CASSDPGGLVGEQYF TGTGCCAGTAGTGACCCGGGAGGGCTAGTTGGCGAGCAGTACTTC
TRBJ2-3 - TRBV11-2 - CASSSLVGGADTQYF TGTGCCAGCAGCTCGTTAGTAGGAGGCGCAGATACGCAGTATTTT
TRBJ2-3 TRBD2 TRBV5-4 once CASSPLAGVPDTQYF TGTGCCAGCAGCCCCCTAGCGGGAGTGCCAGATACGCAGTATTTT
TRBJ2-2 - TRBV10-3 few CAISVPPTGHRELFF TGTGCCATCAGTGTCCCTCCGACAGGACACCGGGAGCTGTTTTTT
TRBJ1-1 - TRBV20-1 few CSGTVNTEAFF TGCAGTGGGACTGTGAACACTGAAGCTTTCTTT
TRBJ2-7 - TRBV6-5 - CASSYSGAQYF TGTGCCAGCAGTTACTCCGGGGCGCAGTACTTC
TRBJ1-2 - TRBV28 - CASSSSAPYGYTF TGTGCCAGCAGTTCCAGCGCCCCCTATGGCTACACCTTC
TRBJ1-1 - TRBV18 few CASTTTGRDTEAFF TGTGCCAGCACGACAACAGGGAGGGACACTGAAGCTTTCTTT
TRBJ2-5 - TRBV6-6 once CAIGGRVFGETQYF TGTGCCATCGGGGGGCGGGTGTTTGGAGAGACCCAGTACTTC
TRBJ2-1 - TRBV28 - CASSSSHYNEQFF TGTGCCAGCAGTTCCAGCCATTACAATGAGCAGTTCTTC
TRBJ2-7 TRBD2 TRBV7-9 - CASGASGYEQYF TGTGCCAGCGGGGCTAGCGGGTACGAGCAGTACTTC
TRBJ1-5 - TRBV28 - CASSSYQPQHF TGTGCCAGCAGTTCGTATCAGCCCCAGCATTTT
TRBJ1-4 - TRBV6-1 many CASSDLSGNEKLFF TGTGCCAGCAGTGATTTGAGTGGTAATGAAAAACTGTTTTTT
TRBJ2-7 TRBD1 TRBV29-1 - CSVDRQGDEQYF TGCAGCGTTGACCGACAGGGGGACGAGCAGTACTTC
TRBJ2-3 - TRBV7-9 - CASSLKRSTDTQYF TGTGCCAGCAGCTTAAAGCGGAGCACAGATACGCAGTATTTT
TRBJ1-4 TRBD1 TRBV5-6 - CASSFKTRQGGEKLFF TGTGCCAGCAGCTTTAAAACCCGTCAGGGGGGCGAAAAACTGTTTTTT
TRBJ1-5 TRBD1 TRBV28 - CASSLGTVGNQPQHF TGTGCCAGCAGTTTAGGGACAGTGGGCAATCAGCCCCAGCATTTT
TRBJ1-5 - TRBV6-6 - CASSPASQPQHF TGTGCCAGCAGTCCCGCGTCTCAGCCCCAGCATTTT
TRBJ2-3 - TRBV6-6 - CASSRTGSADTQYF TGTGCCAGCAGCCGAACAGGGTCCGCAGATACGCAGTATTTT
TRBJ1-1 - TRBV6-5 few CASSYSTRAPKAFF TGTGCCAGCAGTTACTCGACTCGGGCGCCAAAAGCTTTCTTT
TRBJ2-5 TRBD2 TRBV7-8 - CASSRHTGTSAEETQYF TGTGCCAGCAGTCGACACACCGGGACTAGCGCTGAAGAGACCCAGTACTTC
TRBJ1-2 TRBD1 TRBV2 few CASSLNRDSLYGYTF TGTGCCAGCAGTCTAAACCGGGACAGCCTCTATGGCTACACCTTC
TRBJ1-3 - TRBV10-3 once CAISGGPEYTIYF TGTGCCATCAGTGGAGGGCCGGAGTACACCATATATTTT
TRBJ2-3 TRBD1 TRBV2 many CASRDRTGSTDTQYF TGTGCCAGCAGGGACAGGACAGGGAGCACAGATACGCAGTATTTT
TRBJ2-5 - TRBV7-3 - CASSALRGETQYF TGTGCCAGCAGCGCGCTCAGGGGAGAGACCCAGTACTTC
TRBJ2-2 - TRBV11-3 - CASSPDGRLGELFF TGTGCCAGCAGCCCCGATGGTAGACTCGGGGAGCTGTTTTTT
TRBJ1-3 - TRBV27 - CASNPKVAGNTIYF TGTGCCAGCAATCCGAAGGTAGCTGGAAACACCATATATTTT
TRBJ2-7 - TRBV7-6 - CASSSRQGRGNEQYF TGTGCCAGCAGCTCACGACAGGGTCGGGGGAATGAGCAGTACTTC
TRBJ2-7 TRBD1 TRBV2 - CASRLGQDYEQYF TGTGCCAGCAGACTAGGACAGGACTACGAGCAGTACTTC
TRBJ2-6 - TRBV9 - CASSGTTRGGGANVLTF TGTGCCAGCAGCGGCACCACCAGGGGTGGTGGGGCCAACGTCCTGACTTTC
TRBJ2-3 TRBD2 TRBV7-3 - CASSLLAGSTDTQYF TGTGCCAGCAGCTTACTAGCGGGGAGCACAGATACGCAGTATTTT
TRBJ2-1 TRBD2 TRBV19 - CASAGTTYNEQFF TGTGCCAGTGCCGGGACTACCTACAATGAGCAGTTCTTC
TRBJ2-1 - TRBV27 - CASSFVTLGYNEQFF TGTGCCAGCAGCTTCGTTACTTTGGGGTACAATGAGCAGTTCTTC
TRBJ1-4 - TRBV5-8 - CAPDPGRLNEKLFF TGTGCCCCCGACCCAGGGCGCCTTAATGAAAAACTGTTTTTT
TRBJ2-5 TRBD2 TRBV13 - CASSGLAGEETQYF TGTGCCAGCAGCGGACTAGCGGGGGAAGAGACCCAGTACTTC
TRBJ2-7 TRBD1 TRBV7-2 - CASRNRGNSYEQYF TGTGCCAGCAGGAACAGGGGAAACTCCTACGAGCAGTACTTC